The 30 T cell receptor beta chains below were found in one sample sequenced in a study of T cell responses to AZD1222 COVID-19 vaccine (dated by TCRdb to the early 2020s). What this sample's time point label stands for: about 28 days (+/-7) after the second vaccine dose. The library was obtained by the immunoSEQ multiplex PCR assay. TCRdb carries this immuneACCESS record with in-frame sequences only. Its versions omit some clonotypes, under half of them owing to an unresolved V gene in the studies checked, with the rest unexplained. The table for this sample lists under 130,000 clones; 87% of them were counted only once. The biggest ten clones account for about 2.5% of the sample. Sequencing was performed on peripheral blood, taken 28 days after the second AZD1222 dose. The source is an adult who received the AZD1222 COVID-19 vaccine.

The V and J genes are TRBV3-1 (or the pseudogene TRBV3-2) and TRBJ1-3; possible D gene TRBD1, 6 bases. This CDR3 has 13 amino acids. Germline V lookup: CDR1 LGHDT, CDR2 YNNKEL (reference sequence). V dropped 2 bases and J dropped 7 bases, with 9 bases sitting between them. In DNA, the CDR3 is TGTGCCAGCAGCCAACCCCAGGGGAACACCATATATTTT. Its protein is CASSQPQGNTIYF.

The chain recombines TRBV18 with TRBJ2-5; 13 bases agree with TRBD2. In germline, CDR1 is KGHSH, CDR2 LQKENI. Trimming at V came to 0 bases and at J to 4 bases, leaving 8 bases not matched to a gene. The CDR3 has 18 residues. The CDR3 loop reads CASSPPRTSGRMAETQYF. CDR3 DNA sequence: TGTGCCAGCTCACCACCCAGGACTAGCGGGAGAATGGCAGAGACCCAGTACTTC.

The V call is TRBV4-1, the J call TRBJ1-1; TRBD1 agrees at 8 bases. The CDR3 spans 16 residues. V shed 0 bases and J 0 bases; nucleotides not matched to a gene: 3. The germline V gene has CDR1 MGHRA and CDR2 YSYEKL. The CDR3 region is CASSQDWTGMNTEAFF. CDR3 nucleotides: TGCGCCAGCAGCCAAGACTGGACAGGGATGAACACTGAAGCTTTCTTT.

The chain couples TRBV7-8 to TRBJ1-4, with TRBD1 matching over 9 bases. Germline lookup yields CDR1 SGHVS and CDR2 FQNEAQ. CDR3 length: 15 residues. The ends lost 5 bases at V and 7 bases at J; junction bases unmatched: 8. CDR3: CASSVTGGLGEKLFF. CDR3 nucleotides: TGTGCCAGCAGCGTCACAGGGGGCTTGGGTGAAAAACTGTTTTTT.

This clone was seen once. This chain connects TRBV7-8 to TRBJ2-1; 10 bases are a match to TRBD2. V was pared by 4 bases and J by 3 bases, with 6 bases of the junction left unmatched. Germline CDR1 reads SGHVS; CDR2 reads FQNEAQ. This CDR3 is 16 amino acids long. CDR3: CASSSLAGGFYNEQFF. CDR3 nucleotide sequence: TGTGCCAGCAGCTCTTTAGCGGGAGGCTTCTACAATGAGCAGTTCTTC. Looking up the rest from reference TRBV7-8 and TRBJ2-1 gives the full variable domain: GAGVSQSPRYKVAKRGQDVALRCDPISGHVSLFWYQQALGQGPEFLTYFQNEAQLDKSGLPSDRFFAERPEGSVSTLKIQRTQQEDSAVYLCASSSLAGGFYNEQFFGPGTRLTVL.

The CDR3 nucleotides are TGTGCCAGCAGTGAAGATACAGGGGGTACGCCCCAGCATTTT. Protein sequence: CASSEDTGGTPQHF. The chain recombines TRBV6-1 with TRBJ1-5, with TRBD1 identical over 8 bases. CDR3 length: 14 amino acids. Germline V lookup: CDR1 MNHNS, CDR2 SASEGT. J gave up 9 bases and V 1 base, and 5 bases lay outside the gene matches.

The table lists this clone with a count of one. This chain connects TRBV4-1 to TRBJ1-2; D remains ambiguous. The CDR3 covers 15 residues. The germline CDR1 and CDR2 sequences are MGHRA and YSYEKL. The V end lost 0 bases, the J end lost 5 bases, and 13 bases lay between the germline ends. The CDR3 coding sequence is TGCGCCAGCAGCCAAGATCCGCTCAGCCGATATGGCTACACCTTC. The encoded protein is CASSQDPLSRYGYTF.

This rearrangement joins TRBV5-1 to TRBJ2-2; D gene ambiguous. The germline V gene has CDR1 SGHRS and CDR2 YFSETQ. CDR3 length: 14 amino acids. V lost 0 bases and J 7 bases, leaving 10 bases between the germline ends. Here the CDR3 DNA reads TGCGCCAGCAGCTTGGTTTCCTACGACGGGGAGCTGTTTTTT. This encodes CASSLVSYDGELFF.

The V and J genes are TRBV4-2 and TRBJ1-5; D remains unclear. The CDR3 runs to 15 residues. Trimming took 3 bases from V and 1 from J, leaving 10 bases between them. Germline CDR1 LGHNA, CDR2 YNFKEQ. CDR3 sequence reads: CASSHQGSSNQPQHF. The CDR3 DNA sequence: TGTGCCAGCAGCCACCAAGGGTCCAGCAATCAGCCCCAGCATTTT.

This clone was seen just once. CDR3 amino acids: CASSSYPGQEYNSPLHF. In DNA form, the CDR3 reads TGTGCCAGCAGTTCCTACCCGGGACAGGAATATAATTCACCCCTCCACTTT. The chain uses TRBV27 and TRBJ1-6, with TRBD1 matching over 8 bases. Trimming removed 4 bases from V and 4 bases from J; junction bases left unmatched: 9. The CDR3 length is 17 residues. From germline, CDR1 is MNHEY and CDR2 SMNVEV (reference sequence).

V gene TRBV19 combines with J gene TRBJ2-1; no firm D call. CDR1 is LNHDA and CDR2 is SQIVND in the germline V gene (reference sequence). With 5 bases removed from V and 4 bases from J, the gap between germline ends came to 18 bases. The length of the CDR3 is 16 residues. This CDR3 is CASSPRTRPYYNEQFF. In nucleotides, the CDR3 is TGTGCCAGTAGTCCGCGGACCCGGCCGTATTACAATGAGCAGTTCTTC. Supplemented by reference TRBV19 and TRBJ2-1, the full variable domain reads DGGITQSPKYLFRKEGQNVTLSCEQNLNHDAMYWYRQDPGQGLRLIYYSQIVNDFQKGDIAEGYSVSREKKESFPLTVTSAQKNPTAFYLCASSPRTRPYYNEQFFGPGTRLTVL.

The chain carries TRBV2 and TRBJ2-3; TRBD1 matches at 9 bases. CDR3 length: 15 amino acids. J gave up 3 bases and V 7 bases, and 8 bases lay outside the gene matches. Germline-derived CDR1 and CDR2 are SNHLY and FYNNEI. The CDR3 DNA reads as TGTGCCAGCACTTTGGACAGGGGTTATACAGATACGCAGTATTTT. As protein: CASTLDRGYTDTQYF.

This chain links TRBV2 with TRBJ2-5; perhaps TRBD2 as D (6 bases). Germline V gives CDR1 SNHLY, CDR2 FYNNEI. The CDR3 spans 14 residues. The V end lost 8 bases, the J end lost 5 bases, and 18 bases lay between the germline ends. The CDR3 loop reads CASVETSYTETQYF. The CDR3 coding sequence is TGTGCCAGCGTAGAGACTAGTTATACGGAGACCCAGTACTTC. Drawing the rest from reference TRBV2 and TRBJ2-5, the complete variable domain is EPEVTQTPSHQVTQMGQEVILRCVPISNHLYFYWYRQILGQKVEFLVSFYNNEISEKSEIFDDQFSVERPDGSNFTLKIRSTKLEDSAMYFCASVETSYTETQYFGPGTRLLVL.

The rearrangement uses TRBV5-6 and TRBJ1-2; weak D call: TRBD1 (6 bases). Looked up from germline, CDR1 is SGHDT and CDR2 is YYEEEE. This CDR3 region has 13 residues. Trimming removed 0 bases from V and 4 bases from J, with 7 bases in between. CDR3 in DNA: TGTGCCAGCAGCTTGGAGGGGGGCTATGGCTACACCTTC. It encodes CASSLEGGYGYTF.

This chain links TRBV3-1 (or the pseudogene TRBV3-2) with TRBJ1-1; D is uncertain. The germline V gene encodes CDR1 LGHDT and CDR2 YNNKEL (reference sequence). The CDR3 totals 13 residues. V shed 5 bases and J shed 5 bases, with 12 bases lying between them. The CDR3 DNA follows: TGTGCCAGCAGCTCAGAAGGGTGGACTGAAGCTTTCTTT. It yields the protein CASSSEGWTEAFF.

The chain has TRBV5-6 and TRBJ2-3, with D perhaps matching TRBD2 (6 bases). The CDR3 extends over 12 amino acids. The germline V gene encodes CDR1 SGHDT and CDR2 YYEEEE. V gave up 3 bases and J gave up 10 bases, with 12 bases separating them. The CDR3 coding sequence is TGTGCCAGCAGCTCGTTAGCGGAGTCGCAGTATTTT. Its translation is CASSSLAESQYF.

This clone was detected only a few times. The CDR3 nucleotides are TGTGCCATCAGCGAGCGGGGCACAGATACGCAGTATTTT. Translated, it gives CAISERGTDTQYF. The J gene is TRBJ2-3, the V gene TRBV10-3; perhaps TRBD2 as D (6 bases). CDR1 is ENHRY, CDR2 SYGVKD, per germline. The CDR3 spans 13 residues. Trimming pared 6 bases from V and 1 base from J, leaving 8 bases between.

For the CDR3, the DNA is TGTGCCAGCAGCAAACGGGGACAGGGCACCGGGGAGCTGTTTTTT. Its translation is CASSKRGQGTGELFF. This chain links TRBV9 with TRBJ2-2; TRBD1 agrees at 9 bases. Per germline, CDR1 SGDLS and CDR2 YYNGEE. The junction had 5 bases not matched to a gene; V was cut back by 4 bases and J by 4 bases. CDR3 length: 15 residues.

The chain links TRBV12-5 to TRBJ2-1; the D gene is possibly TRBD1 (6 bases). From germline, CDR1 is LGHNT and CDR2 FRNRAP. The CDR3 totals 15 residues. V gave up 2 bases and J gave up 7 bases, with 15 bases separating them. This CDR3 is CASGLKAGERNEQFF. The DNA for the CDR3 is TGTGCTAGTGGTTTGAAGGCAGGGGAGAGAAATGAGCAGTTCTTC.

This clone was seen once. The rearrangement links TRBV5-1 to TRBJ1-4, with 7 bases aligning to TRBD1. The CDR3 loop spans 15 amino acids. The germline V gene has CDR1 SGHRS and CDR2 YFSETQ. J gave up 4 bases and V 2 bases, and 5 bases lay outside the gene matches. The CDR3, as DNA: TGCGCCAGCAGCTTACGCCAGGGGGTTAATGAAAAACTGTTTTTT. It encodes CASSLRQGVNEKLFF.

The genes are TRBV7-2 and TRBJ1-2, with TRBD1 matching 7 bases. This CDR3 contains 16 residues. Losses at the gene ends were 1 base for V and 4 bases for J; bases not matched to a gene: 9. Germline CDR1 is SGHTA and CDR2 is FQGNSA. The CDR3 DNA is TGTGCCAGCAGCTTAGTTTGGGACAGCCTTTCCTATGGCTACACCTTC. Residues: CASSLVWDSLSYGYTF.

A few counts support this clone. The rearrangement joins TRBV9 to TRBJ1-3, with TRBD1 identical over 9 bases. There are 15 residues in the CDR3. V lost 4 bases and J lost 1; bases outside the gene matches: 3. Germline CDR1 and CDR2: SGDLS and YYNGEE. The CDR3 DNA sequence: TGTGCCAGCAGCAAGGACAGGGGATCTGGAAACACCATATATTTT. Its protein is CASSKDRGSGNTIYF.

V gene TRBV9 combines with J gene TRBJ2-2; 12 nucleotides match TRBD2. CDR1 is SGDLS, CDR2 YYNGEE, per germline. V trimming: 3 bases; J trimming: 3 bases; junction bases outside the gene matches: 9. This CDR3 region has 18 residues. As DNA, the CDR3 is TGTGCCAGCAGCGCCCGACTAGCGGGAGACGTCTACACCGGGGAGCTGTTTTTT. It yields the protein CASSARLAGDVYTGELFF.

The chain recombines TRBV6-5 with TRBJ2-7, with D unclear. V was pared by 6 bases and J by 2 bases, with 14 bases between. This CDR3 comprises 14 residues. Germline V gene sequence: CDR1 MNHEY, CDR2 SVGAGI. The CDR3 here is CASRRQDTAYEQYF. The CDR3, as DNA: TGTGCCAGCAGGCGGCAAGATACGGCCTACGAGCAGTACTTC.

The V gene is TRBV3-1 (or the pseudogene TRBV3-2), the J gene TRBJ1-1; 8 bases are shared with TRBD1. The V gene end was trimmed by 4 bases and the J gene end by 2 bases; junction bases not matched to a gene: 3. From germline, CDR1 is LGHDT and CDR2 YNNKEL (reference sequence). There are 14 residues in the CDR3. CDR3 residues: CASSPRGQNTEAFF. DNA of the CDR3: TGTGCCAGCAGCCCCAGGGGGCAAAACACTGAAGCTTTCTTT.

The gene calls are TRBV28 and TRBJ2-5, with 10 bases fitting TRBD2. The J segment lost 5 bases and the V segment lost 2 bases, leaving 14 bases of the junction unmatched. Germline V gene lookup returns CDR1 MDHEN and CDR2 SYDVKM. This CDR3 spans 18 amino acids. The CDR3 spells CASSLLAAGGTGGETQYF. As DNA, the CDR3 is TGTGCCAGCAGTTTACTCGCAGCGGGAGGGACGGGAGGCGAGACCCAGTACTTC.

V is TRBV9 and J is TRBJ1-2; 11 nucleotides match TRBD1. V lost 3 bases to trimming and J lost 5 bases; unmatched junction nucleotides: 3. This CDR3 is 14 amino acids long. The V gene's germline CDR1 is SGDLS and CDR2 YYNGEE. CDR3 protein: CASSADRGLYGYTF. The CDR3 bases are TGTGCCAGCAGCGCGGACAGGGGGCTATATGGCTACACCTTC.

The CDR3 coding sequence is TGTGCCAGCAGGGTAGGGCGTTCCTACAATGAGCAGTTCTTC. It encodes CASRVGRSYNEQFF. The chain is built from TRBV7-9 and TRBJ2-1; D call uncertain. The germline V gene encodes CDR1 SEHNR and CDR2 FQNEAQ (reference sequence). The CDR3 has 14 residues. Trimming cost V 6 bases and J 1 base, with 10 bases left between them.

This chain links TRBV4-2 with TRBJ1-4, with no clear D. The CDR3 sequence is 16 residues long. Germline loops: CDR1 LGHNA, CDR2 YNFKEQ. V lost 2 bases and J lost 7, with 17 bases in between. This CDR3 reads CASSQFVQSSGEKLFF. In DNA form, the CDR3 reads TGTGCCAGCAGCCAATTTGTACAGTCGTCGGGTGAAAAACTGTTTTTT.

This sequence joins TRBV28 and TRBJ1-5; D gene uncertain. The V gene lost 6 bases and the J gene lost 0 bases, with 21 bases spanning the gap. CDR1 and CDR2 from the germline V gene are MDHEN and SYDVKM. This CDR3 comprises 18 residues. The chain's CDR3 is CASSSNAANFDSNQPQHF. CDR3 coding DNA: TGTGCCAGCAGCTCCAACGCCGCCAACTTTGATAGCAATCAGCCCCAGCATTTT.